This T cell receptor (beta chain) was observed in a study of early stage breast cancer tumors. Study as a whole: Of 15 to 20 invasive breast tumors, approximately 11 were hormone receptor-positive, HER2-negative.

Trimming cost V 4 bases and J 1 base, with 10 bases left between them. CDR1 is SNHLY, CDR2 FYNNEI, per germline. This CDR3 region has 15 residues. Assay used: immunoSEQ multiplex PCR; TCRdb lists only in-frame clones, some missing. The data hold tens of thousands of clones, with around 76% observed a single time. The sequencing sample was made of blood. This TCR came from a person in their sixties with breast cancer. This chain connects TRBV2 to TRBJ2-2; D is perhaps TRBD2 (5 bases). The CDR3 DNA sequence: TGTGCCAGCAGTGCGGCTAGCCTGAACACCGGGGAGCTGTTTTTT. Translation gives CASSAASLNTGELFF.